The clone carrying this TCR beta chain ranks as large. Its specificity is unknown. This sample stems from a study of OX40 agonist ivuxolimab in advanced cancers. Overall study: Head and neck, renal cell, melanoma or hepatocellular carcinoma were the cancers that dose-escalation patients had. Partial responses occurred in three patients (one hepatocellular carcinoma, two cutaneous melanoma). General study results and limits: The study observed clonal expansion of CD4+ and CD8+ blood T cells by week 6 at 0.1 to 3.0 mg/kg. Nonresponders included some who also had low normalized T-cell clonal expansion.

Losses at the gene ends were 4 bases for V and 6 bases for J; bases not matched to a gene: 4. The CDR3 totals 13 residues. Germline V gene sequence: CDR1 KGHSH, CDR2 LQKENI. This table comes from immunoSEQ multiplex PCR, and its TCRdb copy is limited to in-frame clones, with some not included. This sample has 1,800 or so clones; around four fifths occur once, and the top ten carry roughly a third. This clonotype originated in an adult with an advanced solid tumor such as melanoma, head and neck, liver or kidney cancer. The material sequenced was CD4+ or CD8+ T cells sorted from blood, taken in a trial of the OX40 agonist ivuxolimab. The chain is built from TRBV18 and TRBJ2-7, with 9 bases aligning to TRBD2. The DNA of the CDR3 is TGTGCCAGCTCACGGCTAGCGGGGTCCGAGCAGTACTTC. It yields the protein CASSRLAGSEQYF.